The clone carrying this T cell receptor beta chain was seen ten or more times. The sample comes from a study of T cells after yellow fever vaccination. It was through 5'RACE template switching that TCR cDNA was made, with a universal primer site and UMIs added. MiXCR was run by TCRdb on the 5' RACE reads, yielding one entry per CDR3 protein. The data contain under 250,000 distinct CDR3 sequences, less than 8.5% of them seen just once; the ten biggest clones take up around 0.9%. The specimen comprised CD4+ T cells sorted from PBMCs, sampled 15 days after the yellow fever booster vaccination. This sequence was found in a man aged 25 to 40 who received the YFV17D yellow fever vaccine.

CDR3 DNA: TGCGCCAGCAGCTACACAGGGGGCTCTGGGGCCAACGTCCTGACTTTC. Its protein product is CASSYTGGSGANVLTF. This chain uses TRBV5-1 with TRBJ2-6, with 8 bases fitting TRBD1. The CDR3 has 16 amino acids. Germline loops: CDR1 SGHRS, CDR2 YFSETQ. Losses at the gene ends were 3 bases for V and 0 bases for J; bases not matched to a gene: 2. Full variable domain (outside the CDR3, taken from reference TRBV5-1 and TRBJ2-6): KAGVTQTPRYLIKTRGQQVTLSCSPISGHRSVSWYQQTPGQGLQFLFEYFSETQRNKGNFPGRFSGRQFSNSRSEMNVSTLELGDSALYLCASSYTGGSGANVLTFGAGSRLTVL.